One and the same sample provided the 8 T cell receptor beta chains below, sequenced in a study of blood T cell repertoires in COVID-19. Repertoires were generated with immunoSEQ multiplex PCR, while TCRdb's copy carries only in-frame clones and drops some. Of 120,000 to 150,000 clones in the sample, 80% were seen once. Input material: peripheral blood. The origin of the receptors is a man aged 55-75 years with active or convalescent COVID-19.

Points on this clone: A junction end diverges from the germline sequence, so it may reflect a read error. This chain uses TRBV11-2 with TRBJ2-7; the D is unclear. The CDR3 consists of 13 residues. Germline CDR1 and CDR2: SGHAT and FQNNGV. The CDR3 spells CASSLRPRGILDF. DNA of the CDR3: TGTGCCAGCAGCTTACGGCCACGCGGAATTTTGGACTTC.

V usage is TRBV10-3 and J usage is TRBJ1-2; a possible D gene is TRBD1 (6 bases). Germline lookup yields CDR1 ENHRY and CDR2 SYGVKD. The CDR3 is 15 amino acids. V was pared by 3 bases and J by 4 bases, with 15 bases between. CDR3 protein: CAISERGGGSYGYTF. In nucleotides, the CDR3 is TGTGCCATCAGTGAACGGGGGGGCGGAAGCTATGGCTACACCTTC.

CDR3 sequence (DNA): TGTGCCATCAGTGAGGTCACCCCGAGCGCTGAAGCTTTCTTT. It yields the protein CAISEVTPSAEAFF. This rearrangement joins TRBV10-3 to TRBJ1-1; D call uncertain. Germline loops: CDR1 ENHRY, CDR2 SYGVKD. This CDR3 spans 14 amino acids. Trimming removed 2 bases from V and 6 bases from J, with 13 bases in between.

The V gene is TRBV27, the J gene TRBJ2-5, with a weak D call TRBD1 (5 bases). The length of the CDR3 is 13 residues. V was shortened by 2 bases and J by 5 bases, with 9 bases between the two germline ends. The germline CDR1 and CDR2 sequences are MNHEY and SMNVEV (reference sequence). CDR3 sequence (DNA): TGTGCCAGCAGTTTAAGGGGCAGGGAGACCCAGTACTTC. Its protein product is CASSLRGRETQYF.

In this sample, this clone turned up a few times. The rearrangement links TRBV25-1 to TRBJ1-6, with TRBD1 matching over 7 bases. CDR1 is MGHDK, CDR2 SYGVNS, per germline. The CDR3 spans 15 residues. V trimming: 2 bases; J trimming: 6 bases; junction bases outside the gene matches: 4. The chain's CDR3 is CASSEMTGTNSPLHF. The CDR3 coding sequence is TGTGCCAGCAGTGAAATGACAGGGACTAATTCACCCCTCCACTTT.

The CDR3, as DNA: TGTGCCAGCTCGTTAACCGGGAGTTTCTCCTACAATGAGCAGTTCTTC. It translates to CASSLTGSFSYNEQFF. The J gene is TRBJ2-1, the V gene TRBV18, with D perhaps TRBD2 (6 bases). Trimming pared 6 bases from V and 0 bases from J, leaving 15 bases between. The CDR3 has 16 residues. Germline loops: CDR1 KGHSH, CDR2 LQKENI.

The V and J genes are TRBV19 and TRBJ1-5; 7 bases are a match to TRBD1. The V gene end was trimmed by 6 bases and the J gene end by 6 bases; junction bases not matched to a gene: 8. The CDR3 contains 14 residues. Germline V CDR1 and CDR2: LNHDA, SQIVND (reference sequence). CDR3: CASSFQGVTQPQHF. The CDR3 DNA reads TGTGCCAGTAGCTTCCAGGGGGTAACTCAGCCCCAGCATTTT.

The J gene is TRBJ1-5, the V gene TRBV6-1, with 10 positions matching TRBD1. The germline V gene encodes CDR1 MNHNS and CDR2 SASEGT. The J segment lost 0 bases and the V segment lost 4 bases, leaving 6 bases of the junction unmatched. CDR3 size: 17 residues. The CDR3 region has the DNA TGTGCCAGCAGTGGGGACAGGGGATTTGTTAGCAATCAGCCCCAGCATTTT. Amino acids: CASSGDRGFVSNQPQHF.